Following are 12 T cell receptor beta chains from one sample sequenced in a study of blood T cells in healthy people across ages. Combining a sample-barcoded 5' primer with a J-beta primer mix, a second PCR ran for roughly 7 to 12 cycles. MiXCR, applied by TCRdb to the 5' RACE reads, yields one record per CDR3 protein. Of around 1.7 million distinct CDR3 sequences in the sample, approximately 28% were seen once. Sequencing used blood. These receptors all come from a woman aged 30 to 39 in good health.

Concerning this clonotype itself: Given a much more abundant clone one base away, this may be a read error. The chain links TRBV29-1 to TRBJ1-1; D is uncertain. The CDR3 loop spans 12 amino acids. Germline V gene lookup returns CDR1 SQVTM and CDR2 ANQGSEA. Trimming left V 6 bases short and J 9 bases short, with 17 bases between. CDR3 sequence reads: CSVEREWSKAFF. The CDR3 DNA sequence: TGCAGCGTGGAGAGGGAGTGGTCGAAAGCTTTCTTT.

The table lists this clonotype with many counts. The rearrangement links TRBV7-2 to TRBJ2-7, with D uncertain. Per germline, CDR1 SGHTA and CDR2 FQGNSA. CDR3 size: 14 residues. V was clipped by 3 bases and J by 2 bases, with 11 bases between them. The CDR3 reads CASSFPPPAYEQYF. The CDR3 DNA reads as TGTGCCAGCAGCTTCCCCCCCCCCGCCTACGAGCAGTACTTC.

The rearrangement joins TRBV7-8 to TRBJ2-5; 14 bases match TRBD2. The J call is doubtful: the DNA matches TRBJ2-7 better. In germline, CDR1 is SGHVS, CDR2 FQNEAQ. The CDR3 is made up of 16 amino acids. CDR3 sequence: CASSLGLAGVGYEQYF. The DNA for the CDR3 is TGTGCCAGCAGCTTGGGACTAGCGGGAGTAGGGTACGAGCAGTACTTC.

This clonotype was observed many times. The rearrangement uses TRBV7-2 and TRBJ1-2, with unresolved D. The CDR3 covers 14 residues. Germline CDR1 and CDR2: SGHTA and FQGNSA. Trimming took 1 base from V and 2 from J, leaving 8 bases between them. The CDR3: CASSLEGGNYGYTF. As DNA, the CDR3 is TGTGCCAGCAGCTTAGAGGGAGGGAACTATGGCTACACCTTC.

Only a few counts were recorded for this clonotype. The genes are TRBV6-5 and TRBJ2-7; perhaps TRBD1 as D (6 bases). Germline V gene lookup returns CDR1 MNHEY and CDR2 SVGAGI. The CDR3 spans 13 residues. Trimming took off 6 bases at V and 6 bases at J, with 15 bases between the two ends. This chain's CDR3 is CASSFPRGGEQYF. DNA of the CDR3: TGTGCCAGCAGCTTTCCCAGGGGCGGCGAGCAGTACTTC.

This clonotype showed up many times. This chain uses TRBV5-1 with TRBJ2-7; D unresolved. This CDR3 comprises 14 residues. Trimming removed 0 bases from V and 1 base from J, with 8 bases in between. Germline-derived CDR1 and CDR2 are SGHRS and YFSETQ. In DNA, the CDR3 is TGCGCCAGCAGCTTGGTCATCAGTTCCTACGAGCAGTACTTC. Residues: CASSLVISSYEQYF.

This clonotype was seen only a few times. The V and J genes are TRBV4-3 and TRBJ1-4; possible D gene TRBD1, 5 bases. Germline CDR1 is LGHNA and CDR2 is YSLEER. The CDR3 is 15 amino acids. V was pared by 1 base and J by 8 bases, with 14 bases between. The CDR3 coding sequence is TGCGCCAGCAGCCAAGTGGCAGGGATAAGGGAAAAACTGTTTTTT. Translated, it gives CASSQVAGIREKLFF.

This clonotype was counted many times. The V gene is TRBV10-3, the J gene TRBJ2-1, with TRBD2 matching 10 bases. The germline V gene encodes CDR1 ENHRY and CDR2 SYGVKD. The CDR3 is 14 amino acids. The junction had 2 bases not matched to a gene; V was cut back by 7 bases and J by 2 bases. CDR3 DNA sequence: TGTGCCATCAAGCGGGAGGGAGCCTACAATGAGCAGTTCTTC. This codes for CAIKREGAYNEQFF.

The rearrangement links TRBV7-2 to TRBJ2-4; D is undetermined. Germline V gene data show CDR1 as SGHTA and CDR2 as FQGNSA. The CDR3 covers 14 residues. V was cut by 5 bases and J by 13 bases, with 21 bases left in between. The CDR3 DNA sequence: TGTGCCAGCAGCGTAATAGGGTCCTACAATGAGCAGTACTTC. Translation gives CASSVIGSYNEQYF. Drawing the rest from reference TRBV7-2 and TRBJ2-4, the complete variable domain is GAGVSQSPSNKVTEKGKDVELRCDPISGHTALYWYRQSLGQGLEFLIYFQGNSAPDKSGLPSDRFSAERTGGSVSTLTIQRTQQEDSAVYLCASSVIGSYNEQYFGAGTRLSVL.

This clonotype was seen a few times. The V gene is TRBV20-1, the J gene TRBJ1-1; TRBD1 matches at 7 bases. Unmatched junction bases numbered 5, after V lost 4 bases and J lost 0 bases. CDR3 length: 14 amino acids. Germline-derived CDR1 and CDR2 are DFQATT and SNEGSKA (reference sequence). The CDR3 sequence is CSAIGTDMNTEAFF. Written as DNA, the CDR3 is TGCAGTGCTATCGGGACAGACATGAACACTGAAGCTTTCTTT.

The rearrangement uses TRBV12-3 or TRBV12-4 and TRBJ2-1, with 15 bases fitting TRBD2. The CDR3 is made up of 20 amino acids. V gave up 7 bases and J gave up 1 base; unmatched junction bases: 14. CDR3 bases: TGTGCCAGCACCTTGGGACTAGCGGGGGGACCTTTAAGATCCTACAATGAGCAGTTCTTC. Translation gives CASTLGLAGGPLRSYNEQFF.

This clonotype was recorded a few times. V gene TRBV7-2 combines with J gene TRBJ2-5; TRBD1 aligns across 7 bases. The length of the CDR3 is 15 residues. Germline CDR1 is SGHTA and CDR2 is FQGNSA. Trimming took 3 bases from V and 6 from J; bases not matched to a gene: 10. The CDR3 nucleotides read TGTGCCAGCAGCTTCAGCGAGGGGGCTGTCAAGACCCAGTACTTC. Translated, it gives CASSFSEGAVKTQYF.